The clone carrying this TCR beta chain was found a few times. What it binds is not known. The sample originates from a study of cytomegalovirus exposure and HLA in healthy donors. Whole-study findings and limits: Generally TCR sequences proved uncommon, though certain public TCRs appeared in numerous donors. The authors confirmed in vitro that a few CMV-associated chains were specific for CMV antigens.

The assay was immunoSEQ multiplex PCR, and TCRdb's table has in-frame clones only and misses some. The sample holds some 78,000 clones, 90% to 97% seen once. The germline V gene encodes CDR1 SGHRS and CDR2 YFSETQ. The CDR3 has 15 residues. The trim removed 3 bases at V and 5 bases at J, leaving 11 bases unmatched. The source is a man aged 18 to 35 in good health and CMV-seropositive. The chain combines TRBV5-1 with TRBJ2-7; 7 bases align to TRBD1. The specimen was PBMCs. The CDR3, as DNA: TGCGCCAGCAGCTCTCTAGGACAGGCCGCCGACGAGCAGTACTTC. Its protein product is CASSSLGQAADEQYF.